This T cell receptor beta chain was observed in a study of blood T cell repertoires in COVID-19. Study-wide background: Acute and convalescent COVID-19 specimens originated in the United States, Italy and Spain.

TCRdb's copy holds only in-frame clones and misses some; the assay was immunoSEQ multiplex PCR. Counted here are a few hundred thousand clones, 80% to 90% occurring once; the ten biggest clones make up roughly a tenth. The source of this sequence is an elderly woman with acute or convalescent COVID-19. Sequencing was done on a sample of peripheral blood.

CDR3 loop: CASSRGGQGTRNEQFF. Here the CDR3 DNA reads TGTGCCAGCAGCCGGGGGGGACAGGGGACTAGAAATGAGCAGTTCTTC. The chain combines TRBV3-1 (or the pseudogene TRBV3-2) with TRBJ2-1, with 10 bases matching TRBD1. V trimming: 4 bases; J trimming: 7 bases; junction bases outside the gene matches: 10. The CDR3 is made up of 16 amino acids. CDR1 is LGHDT and CDR2 is YNNKEL in the germline V gene (reference sequence).